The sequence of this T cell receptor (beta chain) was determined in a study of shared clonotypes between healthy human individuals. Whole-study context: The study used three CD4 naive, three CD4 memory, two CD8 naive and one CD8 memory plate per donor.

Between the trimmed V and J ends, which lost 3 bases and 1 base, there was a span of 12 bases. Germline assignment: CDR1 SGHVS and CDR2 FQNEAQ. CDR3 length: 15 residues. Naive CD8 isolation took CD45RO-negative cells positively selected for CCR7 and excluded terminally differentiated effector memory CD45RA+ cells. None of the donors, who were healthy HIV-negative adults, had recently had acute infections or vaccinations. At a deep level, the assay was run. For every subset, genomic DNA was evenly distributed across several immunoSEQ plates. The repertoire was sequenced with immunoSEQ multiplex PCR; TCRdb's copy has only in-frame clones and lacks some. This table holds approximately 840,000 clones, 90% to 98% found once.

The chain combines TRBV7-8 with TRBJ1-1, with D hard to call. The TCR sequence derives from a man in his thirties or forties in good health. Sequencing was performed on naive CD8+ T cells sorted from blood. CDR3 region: CASSFGRIGNTEAFF. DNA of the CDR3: TGTGCCAGCAGCTTTGGTCGGATCGGGAACACTGAAGCTTTCTTT.